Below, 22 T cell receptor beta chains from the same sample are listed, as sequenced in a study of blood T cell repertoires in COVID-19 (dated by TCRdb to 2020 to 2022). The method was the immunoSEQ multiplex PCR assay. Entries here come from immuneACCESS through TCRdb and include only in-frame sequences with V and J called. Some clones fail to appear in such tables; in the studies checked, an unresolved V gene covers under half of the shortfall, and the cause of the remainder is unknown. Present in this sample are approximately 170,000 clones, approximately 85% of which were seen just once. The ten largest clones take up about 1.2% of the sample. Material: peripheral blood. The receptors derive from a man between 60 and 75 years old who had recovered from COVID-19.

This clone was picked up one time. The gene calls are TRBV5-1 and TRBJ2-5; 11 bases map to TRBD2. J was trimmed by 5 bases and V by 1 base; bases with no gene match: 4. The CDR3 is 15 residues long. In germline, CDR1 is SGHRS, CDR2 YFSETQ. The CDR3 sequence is CASSLTSGGLETQYF. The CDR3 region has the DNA TGCGCCAGCAGCTTGACTAGCGGGGGATTGGAGACCCAGTACTTC.

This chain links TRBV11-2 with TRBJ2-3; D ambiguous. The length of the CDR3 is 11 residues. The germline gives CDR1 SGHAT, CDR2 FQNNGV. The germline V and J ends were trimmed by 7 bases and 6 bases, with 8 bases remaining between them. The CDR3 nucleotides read TGTGCCAGCACCCCAGTGGATACGCAGTATTTT. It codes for CASTPVDTQYF.

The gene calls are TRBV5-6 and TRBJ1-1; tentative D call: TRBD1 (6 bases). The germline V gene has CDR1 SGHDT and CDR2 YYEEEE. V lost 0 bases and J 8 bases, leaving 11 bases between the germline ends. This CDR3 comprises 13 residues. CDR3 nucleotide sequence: TGTGCCAGCAGCTTGGTTCAGGGGCTCGAAGCTTTCTTT. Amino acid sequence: CASSLVQGLEAFF.

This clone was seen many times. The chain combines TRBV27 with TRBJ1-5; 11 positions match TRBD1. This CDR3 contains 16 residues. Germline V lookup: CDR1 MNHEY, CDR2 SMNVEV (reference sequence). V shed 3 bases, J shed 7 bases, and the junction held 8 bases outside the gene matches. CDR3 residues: CASSFLGQGGNQPQHF. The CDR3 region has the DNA TGTGCCAGCAGTTTCTTGGGACAGGGGGGTAACCAGCCCCAGCATTTT.

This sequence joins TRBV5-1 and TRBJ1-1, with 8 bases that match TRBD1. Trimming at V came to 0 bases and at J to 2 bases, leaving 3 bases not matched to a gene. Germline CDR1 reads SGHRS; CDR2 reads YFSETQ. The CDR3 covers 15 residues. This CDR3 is CASSLAPGGNTEAFF. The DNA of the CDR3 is TGCGCCAGCAGCTTGGCCCCAGGGGGCAACACTGAAGCTTTCTTT.

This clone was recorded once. The DNA of the CDR3 is TGTGCCAGCGGAGTGGCAGGGGCAGAGACCCAGTACTTC. Protein: CASGVAGAETQYF. The chain combines TRBV11-2 with TRBJ2-5; a weak D match, TRBD1 (6 bases). The CDR3 covers 13 residues. Trimming pared 8 bases from V and 4 bases from J, leaving 14 bases between. Germline CDR1 reads SGHAT; CDR2 reads FQNNGV.

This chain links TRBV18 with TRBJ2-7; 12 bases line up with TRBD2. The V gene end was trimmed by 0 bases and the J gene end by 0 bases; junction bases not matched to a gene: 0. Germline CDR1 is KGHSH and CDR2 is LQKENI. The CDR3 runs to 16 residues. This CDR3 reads CASSPPTSGGSYEQYF. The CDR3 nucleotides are TGTGCCAGCTCACCACCGACTAGCGGGGGCTCCTACGAGCAGTACTTC.

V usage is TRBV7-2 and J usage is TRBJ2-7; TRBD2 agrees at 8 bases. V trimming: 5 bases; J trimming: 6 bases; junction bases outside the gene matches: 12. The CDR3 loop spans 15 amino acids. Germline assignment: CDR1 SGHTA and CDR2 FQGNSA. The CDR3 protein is CASSDRGGSSLEQYF. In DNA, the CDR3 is TGTGCCAGCAGCGATCGCGGGGGGAGCAGCCTCGAGCAGTACTTC.

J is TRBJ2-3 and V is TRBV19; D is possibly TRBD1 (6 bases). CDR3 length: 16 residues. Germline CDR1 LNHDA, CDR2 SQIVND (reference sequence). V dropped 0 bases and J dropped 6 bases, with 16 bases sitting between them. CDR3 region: CASSIDQGPPSDTQYF. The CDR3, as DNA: TGTGCCAGTAGTATAGACCAGGGGCCACCGTCGGATACGCAGTATTTT.

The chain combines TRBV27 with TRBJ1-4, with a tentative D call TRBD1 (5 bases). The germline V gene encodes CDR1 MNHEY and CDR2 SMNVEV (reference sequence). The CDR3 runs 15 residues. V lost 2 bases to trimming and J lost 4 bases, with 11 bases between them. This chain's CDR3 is CASSLAGGGNEKLFF. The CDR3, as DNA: TGTGCCAGCAGTTTAGCGGGGGGGGGTAATGAAAAACTGTTTTTT.

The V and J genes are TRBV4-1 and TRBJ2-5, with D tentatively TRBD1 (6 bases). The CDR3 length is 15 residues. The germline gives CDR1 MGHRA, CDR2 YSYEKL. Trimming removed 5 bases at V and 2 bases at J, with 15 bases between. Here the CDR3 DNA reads TGCGCCAGCAGCGAAAATAGACAGGTTCAAGAGACCCAGTACTTC. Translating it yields CASSENRQVQETQYF.

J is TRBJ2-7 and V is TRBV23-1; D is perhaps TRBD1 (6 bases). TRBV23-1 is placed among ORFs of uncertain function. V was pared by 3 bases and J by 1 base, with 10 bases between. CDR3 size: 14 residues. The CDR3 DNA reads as TGCGCCAGCAGTCATTCGGACAGTTCCTACGAGCAGTACTTC. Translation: CASSHSDSSYEQYF.

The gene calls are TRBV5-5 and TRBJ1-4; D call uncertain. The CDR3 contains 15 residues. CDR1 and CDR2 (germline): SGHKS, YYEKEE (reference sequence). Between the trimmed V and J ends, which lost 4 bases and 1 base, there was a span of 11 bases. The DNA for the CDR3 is TGTGCCAGCAGCATGGGAGGGAGAACTAATGAAAAACTGTTTTTT. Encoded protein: CASSMGGRTNEKLFF.

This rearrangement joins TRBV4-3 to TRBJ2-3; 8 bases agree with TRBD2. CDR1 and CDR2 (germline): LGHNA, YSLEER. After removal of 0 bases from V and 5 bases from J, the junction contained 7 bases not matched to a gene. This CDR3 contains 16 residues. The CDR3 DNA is TGCGCCAGCAGCCAAGATTCGGGGGGGGGCTTAGATACGCAGTATTTT. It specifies CASSQDSGGGLDTQYF.

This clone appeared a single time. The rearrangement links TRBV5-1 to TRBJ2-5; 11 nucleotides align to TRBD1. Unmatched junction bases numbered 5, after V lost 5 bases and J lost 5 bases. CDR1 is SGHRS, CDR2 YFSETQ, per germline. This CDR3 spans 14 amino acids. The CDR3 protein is CASRPGQGVETQYF. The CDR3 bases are TGCGCCAGCAGGCCGGGACAGGGGGTCGAGACCCAGTACTTC.

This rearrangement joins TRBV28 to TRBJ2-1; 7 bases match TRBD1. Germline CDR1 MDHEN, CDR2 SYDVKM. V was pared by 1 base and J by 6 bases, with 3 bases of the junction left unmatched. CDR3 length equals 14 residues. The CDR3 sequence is CASSLSPGGNEQFF. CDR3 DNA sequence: TGTGCCAGCAGTTTATCCCCAGGGGGCAATGAGCAGTTCTTC. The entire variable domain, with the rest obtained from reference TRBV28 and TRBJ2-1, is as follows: DVKVTQSSRYLVKRTGEKVFLECVQDMDHENMFWYRQDPGLGLRLIYFSYDVKMKEKGDIPEGYSVSREKKERFSLILESASTNQTSMYLCASSLSPGGNEQFFGPGTRLTVL.

The CDR3 region has the DNA TGTGCTAGTGGTTTGGACAGGGTACTGGGCACTGAAGCTTTCTTT. This translates into CASGLDRVLGTEAFF. The chain has TRBV12-5 and TRBJ1-1, with D perhaps TRBD1 (6 bases). The CDR3 spans 15 residues. CDR1 LGHNT and CDR2 FRNRAP come from the germline V gene. With 1 base removed from V and 4 bases from J, the gap between germline ends came to 13 bases.

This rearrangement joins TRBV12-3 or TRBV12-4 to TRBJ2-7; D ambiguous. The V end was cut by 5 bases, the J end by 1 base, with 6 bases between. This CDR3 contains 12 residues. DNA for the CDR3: TGTGCCAGCAGTGCGCGTTCCTACGAGCAGTACTTC. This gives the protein CASSARSYEQYF.

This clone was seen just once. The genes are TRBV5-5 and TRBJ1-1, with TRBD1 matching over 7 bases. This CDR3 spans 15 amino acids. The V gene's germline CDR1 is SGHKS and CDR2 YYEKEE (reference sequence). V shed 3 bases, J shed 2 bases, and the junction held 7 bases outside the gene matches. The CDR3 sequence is CASSSGQAFNTEAFF. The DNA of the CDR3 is TGTGCCAGCAGCTCTGGACAGGCCTTTAACACTGAAGCTTTCTTT.

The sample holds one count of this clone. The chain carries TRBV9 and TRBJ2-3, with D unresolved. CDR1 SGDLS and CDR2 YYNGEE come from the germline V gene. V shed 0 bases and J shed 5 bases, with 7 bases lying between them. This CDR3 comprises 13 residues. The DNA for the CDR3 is TGTGCCAGCAGCGTAGCTCAGCGAGATACGCAGTATTTT. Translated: CASSVAQRDTQYF. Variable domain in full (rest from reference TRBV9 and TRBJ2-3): DSGVTQTPKHLITATGQRVTLRCSPRSGDLSVYWYQQSLDQGLQFLIQYYNGEERAKGNILERFSAQQFPDLHSELNLSSLELGDSALYFCASSVAQRDTQYFGPGTRLTVL.

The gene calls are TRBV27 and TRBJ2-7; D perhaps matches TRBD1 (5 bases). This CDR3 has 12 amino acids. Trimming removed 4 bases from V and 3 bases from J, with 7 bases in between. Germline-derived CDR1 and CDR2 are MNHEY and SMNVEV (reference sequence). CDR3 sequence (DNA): TGTGCCAGCAGTTCAGGGATCTACGAGCAGTACTTC. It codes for CASSSGIYEQYF.

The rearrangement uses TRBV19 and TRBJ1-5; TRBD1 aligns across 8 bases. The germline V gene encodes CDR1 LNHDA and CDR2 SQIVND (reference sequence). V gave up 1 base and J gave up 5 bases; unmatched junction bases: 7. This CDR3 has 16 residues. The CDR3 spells CASSIGRTGRDQPQHF. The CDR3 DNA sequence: TGTGCCAGTAGTATAGGGAGGACAGGGCGGGATCAGCCCCAGCATTTT.